This note documents a single T cell receptor (beta chain) sequence. The data were obtained in a study of blood T cell repertoires in COVID-19. Study-wide context: Researchers got acute and convalescent COVID-19 samples from the United States, Italy and Spain. PBMCs, B-cell-depleted T cells, or T cells were the source of the cDNA or gDNA that made up the material.

The V gene's germline CDR1 is KGHSH and CDR2 LQKENI. This CDR3 has 15 residues. The germline V and J ends were trimmed by 3 bases and 4 bases, with 15 bases remaining between them. Produced via immunoSEQ multiplex PCR; TCRdb's table is partial and in-frame only. Here the sample spans approximately 72,000 clones, 88% being singletons. The TCR comes from a man between 50 and 59 years old with acute or convalescent COVID-19. V is TRBV18 and J is TRBJ1-1; D ambiguous. The sample was peripheral blood. CDR3 nucleotide sequence: TGTGCCAGCTCACCCCGGGAGGGAGGTATCACTGAAGCTTTCTTT. Protein: CASSPREGGITEAFF.